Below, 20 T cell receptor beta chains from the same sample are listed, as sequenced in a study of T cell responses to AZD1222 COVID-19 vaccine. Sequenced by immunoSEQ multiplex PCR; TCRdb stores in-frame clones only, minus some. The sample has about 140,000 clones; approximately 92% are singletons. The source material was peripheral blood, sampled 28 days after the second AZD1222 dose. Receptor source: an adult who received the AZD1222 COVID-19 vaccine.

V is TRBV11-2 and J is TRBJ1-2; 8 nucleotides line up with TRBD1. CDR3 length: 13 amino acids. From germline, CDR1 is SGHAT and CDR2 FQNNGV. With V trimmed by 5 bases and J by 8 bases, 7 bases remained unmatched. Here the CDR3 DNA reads TGTGCCAGCAGCCCGGACAGGGCAAGGGGCTACACCTTC. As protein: CASSPDRARGYTF. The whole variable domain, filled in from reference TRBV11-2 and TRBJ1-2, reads EAGVAQSPRYKIIEKRQSVAFWCNPISGHATLYWYQQILGQGPKLLIQFQNNGVVDDSQLPKDRFSAERLKGVDSTLKIQPAKLEDSAVYLCASSPDRARGYTFGSGTRLTVV.

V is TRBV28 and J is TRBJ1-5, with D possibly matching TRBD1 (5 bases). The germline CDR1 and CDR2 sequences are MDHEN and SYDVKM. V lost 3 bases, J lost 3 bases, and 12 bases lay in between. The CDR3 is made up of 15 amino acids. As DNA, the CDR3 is TGTGCCAGCAGTTTCGGTGACAGACCCAATCAGCCCCAGCATTTT. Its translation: CASSFGDRPNQPQHF.

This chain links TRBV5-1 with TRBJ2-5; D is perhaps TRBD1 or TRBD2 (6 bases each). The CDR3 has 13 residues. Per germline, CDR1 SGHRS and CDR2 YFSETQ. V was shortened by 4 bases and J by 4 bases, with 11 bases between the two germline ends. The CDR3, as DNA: TGCGCCAGCAGCGAGGGGGGTCCAGAGACCCAGTACTTC. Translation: CASSEGGPETQYF.

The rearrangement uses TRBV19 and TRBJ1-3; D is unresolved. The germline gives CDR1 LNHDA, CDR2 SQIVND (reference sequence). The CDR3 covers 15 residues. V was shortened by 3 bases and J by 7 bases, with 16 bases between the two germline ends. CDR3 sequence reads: CASSIWEAGGNTIYF. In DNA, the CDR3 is TGTGCCAGTAGTATTTGGGAAGCCGGCGGGAACACCATATATTTT.

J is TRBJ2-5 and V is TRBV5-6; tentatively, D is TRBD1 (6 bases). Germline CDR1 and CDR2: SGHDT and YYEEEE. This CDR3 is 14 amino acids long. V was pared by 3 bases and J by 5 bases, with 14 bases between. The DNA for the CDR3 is TGTGCCAGCAGCTCCCAGGGGACCAAGGAGACCCAGTACTTC. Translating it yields CASSSQGTKETQYF.

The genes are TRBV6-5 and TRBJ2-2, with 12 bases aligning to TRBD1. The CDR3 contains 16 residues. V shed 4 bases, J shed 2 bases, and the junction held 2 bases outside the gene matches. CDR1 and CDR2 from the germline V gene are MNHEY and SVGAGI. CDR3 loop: CASSWGQGANTGELFF. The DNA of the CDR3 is TGTGCCAGCAGTTGGGGACAGGGGGCTAACACCGGGGAGCTGTTTTTT.

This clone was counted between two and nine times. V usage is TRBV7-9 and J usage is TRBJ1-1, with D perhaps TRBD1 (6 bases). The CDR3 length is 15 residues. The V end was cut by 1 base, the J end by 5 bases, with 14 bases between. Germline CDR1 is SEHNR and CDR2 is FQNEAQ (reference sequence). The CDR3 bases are TGTGCCAGCAGCTTAGGGGCAGGGGCCGGGACTGAAGCTTTCTTT. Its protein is CASSLGAGAGTEAFF.

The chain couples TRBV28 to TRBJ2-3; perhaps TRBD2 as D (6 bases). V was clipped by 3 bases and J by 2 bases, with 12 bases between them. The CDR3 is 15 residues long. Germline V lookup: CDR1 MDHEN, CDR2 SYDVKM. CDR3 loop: CASSLSGGVTDTQYF. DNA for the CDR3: TGTGCCAGCAGTTTGTCTGGCGGGGTCACAGATACGCAGTATTTT. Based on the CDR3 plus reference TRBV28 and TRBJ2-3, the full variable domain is DVKVTQSSRYLVKRTGEKVFLECVQDMDHENMFWYRQDPGLGLRLIYFSYDVKMKEKGDIPEGYSVSREKKERFSLILESASTNQTSMYLCASSLSGGVTDTQYFGPGTRLTVL.

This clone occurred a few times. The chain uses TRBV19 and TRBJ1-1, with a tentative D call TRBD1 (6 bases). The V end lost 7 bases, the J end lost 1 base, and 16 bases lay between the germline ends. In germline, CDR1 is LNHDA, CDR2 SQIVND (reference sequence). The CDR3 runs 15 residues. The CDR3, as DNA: TGTGCCAGTACCTCCTTCTTGGACAGGAACACTGAAGCTTTCTTT. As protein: CASTSFLDRNTEAFF.

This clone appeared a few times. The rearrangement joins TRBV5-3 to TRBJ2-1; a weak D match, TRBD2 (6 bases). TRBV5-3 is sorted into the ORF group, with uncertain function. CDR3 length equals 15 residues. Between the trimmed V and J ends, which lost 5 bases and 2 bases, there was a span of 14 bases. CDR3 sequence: CARRAFAGPYNEQFF. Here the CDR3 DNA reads TGTGCCAGAAGGGCTTTTGCGGGACCCTACAATGAGCAGTTCTTC.

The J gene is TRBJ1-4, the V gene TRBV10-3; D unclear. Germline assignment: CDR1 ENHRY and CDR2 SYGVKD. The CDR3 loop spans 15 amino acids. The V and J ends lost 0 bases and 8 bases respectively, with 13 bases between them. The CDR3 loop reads CAISESAGNKEKLFF. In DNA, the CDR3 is TGTGCCATCAGTGAGTCCGCCGGAAATAAAGAAAAACTGTTTTTT.

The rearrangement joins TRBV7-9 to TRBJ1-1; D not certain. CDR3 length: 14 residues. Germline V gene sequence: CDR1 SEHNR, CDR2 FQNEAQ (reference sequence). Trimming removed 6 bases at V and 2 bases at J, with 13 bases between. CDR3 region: CASSRQGGNTEAFF. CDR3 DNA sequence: TGTGCCAGCAGTCGTCAAGGTGGTAACACTGAAGCTTTCTTT.

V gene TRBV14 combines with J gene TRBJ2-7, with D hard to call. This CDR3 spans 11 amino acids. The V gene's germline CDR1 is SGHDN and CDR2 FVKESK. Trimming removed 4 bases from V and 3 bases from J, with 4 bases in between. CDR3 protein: CASSPLYEQYF. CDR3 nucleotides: TGTGCCAGCAGCCCCCTCTACGAGCAGTACTTC.

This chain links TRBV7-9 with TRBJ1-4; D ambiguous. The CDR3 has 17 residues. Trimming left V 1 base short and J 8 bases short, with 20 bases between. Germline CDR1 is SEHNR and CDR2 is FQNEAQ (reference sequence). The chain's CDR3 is CASSLGQFRQHGEKLFF. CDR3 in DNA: TGTGCCAGCAGCTTAGGCCAATTCCGCCAACATGGCGAAAAACTGTTTTTT.

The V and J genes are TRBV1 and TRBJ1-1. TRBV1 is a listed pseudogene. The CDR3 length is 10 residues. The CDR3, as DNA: TGCACCACCCAGCTATCCAGAGCTTTCTTT. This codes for CTTQLSRAFF.

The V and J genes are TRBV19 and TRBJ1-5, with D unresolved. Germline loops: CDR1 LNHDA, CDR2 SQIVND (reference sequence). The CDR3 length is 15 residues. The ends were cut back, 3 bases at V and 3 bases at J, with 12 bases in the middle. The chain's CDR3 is CASSMGSDLNQPQHF. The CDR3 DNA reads TGTGCCAGTAGTATGGGGTCGGATCTCAATCAGCCCCAGCATTTT.

Written as DNA, the CDR3 is TGCGCCAGCAGCCAAGGAGGACAAGAAGCTTTCTTT. It specifies CASSQGGQEAFF. The V call is TRBV4-3, the J call TRBJ1-1, with a weak D call TRBD1 (5 bases). The CDR3 extends over 12 amino acids. The V end lost 1 base, the J end lost 8 bases, and 8 bases lay between the germline ends. Germline CDR1 reads LGHNA; CDR2 reads YSLEER.

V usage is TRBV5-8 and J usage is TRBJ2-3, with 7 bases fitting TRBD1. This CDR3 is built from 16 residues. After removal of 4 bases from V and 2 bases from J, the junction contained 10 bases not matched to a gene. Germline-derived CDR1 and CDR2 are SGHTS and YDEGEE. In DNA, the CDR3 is TGTGCCAGCAGCACAGGGGACAGATTAGACACAGATACGCAGTATTTT. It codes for CASSTGDRLDTDTQYF.

The CDR3 spells CASSLLAGASYNEQFF. The CDR3 DNA sequence: TGTGCCAGCAGCTTACTAGCGGGGGCCTCCTACAATGAGCAGTTCTTC. This chain joins TRBV7-3 and TRBJ2-1; TRBD2 aligns across 10 bases. The CDR3 runs to 16 residues. CDR1 and CDR2 (germline): SGHTA, FQGTGA. The V and J ends lost 2 bases and 0 bases, in that order; junction bases with no gene match: 1.

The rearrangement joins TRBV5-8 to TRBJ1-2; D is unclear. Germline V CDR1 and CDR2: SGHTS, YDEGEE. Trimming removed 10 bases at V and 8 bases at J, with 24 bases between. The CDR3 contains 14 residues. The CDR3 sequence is CASTWWVKKEGYTF. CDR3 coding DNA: TGTGCCTCCACCTGGTGGGTCAAAAAGGAGGGCTACACCTTC. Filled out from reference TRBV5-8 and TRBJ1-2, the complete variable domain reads EAGVTQSPTHLIKTRGQQATLRCSPISGHTSVYWYQQALGLGLQFLLWYDEGEERNRGNFPPRFSGRQFPNYSSELNVNALELEDSALYLCASTWWVKKEGYTFGSGTRLTVV.